The 13 T cell receptor beta chains listed next were all sequenced from one sample in a study of blood T cell repertoires in COVID-19 (dated by TCRdb to 2018 to 2021). Libraries came from the immunoSEQ multiplex PCR assay. TCRdb provides this immuneACCESS table in a form limited to in-frame rearrangements. Some clones are lacking; in checked studies, under half of them reflect an unresolved V gene, and why the rest are absent is not known. Within this sample are about 340,000 clones, with about 92% of them counted one time only. The top ten clones comprise less than 20% of the sample. The sample comprised PBMCs or T cells enriched from blood (not recorded which). Receptors were obtained from a woman in her twenties or thirties who had recovered from COVID-19.

This sequence joins TRBV28 and TRBJ2-7, with 11 nucleotides matching TRBD2. The CDR3 has 15 amino acids. J was trimmed by 0 bases and V by 4 bases; bases with no gene match: 2. The V gene's germline CDR1 is MDHEN and CDR2 SYDVKM. The CDR3 is CASSSGTSGSYEQYF. CDR3 DNA: TGTGCCAGCAGTTCCGGGACTAGCGGCTCCTACGAGCAGTACTTC.

The chain joins TRBV18 to TRBJ1-1; 8 bases align to TRBD1. J was trimmed by 2 bases and V by 3 bases; bases with no gene match: 14. CDR1 KGHSH and CDR2 LQKENI come from the germline V gene. The CDR3 is made up of 18 amino acids. DNA of the CDR3: TGTGCCAGCTCACCCATGGACATTCAGCAGGGGGCTAACACTGAAGCTTTCTTT. Protein: CASSPMDIQQGANTEAFF.

The CDR3 spells CASSNVEQGRKGYTF. The CDR3 DNA reads as TGTGCCAGCAGCAACGTAGAACAGGGACGGAAGGGCTACACCTTC. The V gene is TRBV21-1, the J gene TRBJ1-2; the D segment call TRBD1 is taken from the table without a DNA check. TRBV21-1 is a pseudogene. The CDR3 length is 15 residues.

This clone was picked up one time. The chain has TRBV28 and TRBJ2-5; 9 positions match TRBD1. Trimming took 8 bases from V and 4 from J; bases not matched to a gene: 11. Germline V lookup: CDR1 MDHEN, CDR2 SYDVKM. This CDR3 region has 15 residues. The CDR3 DNA reads TGTGCCAGCGGTACAGCGGGACAGGGCTCAGAGACCCAGTACTTC. Its translation: CASGTAGQGSETQYF. The full variable domain, with the rest looked up from reference TRBV28 and TRBJ2-5, is DVKVTQSSRYLVKRTGEKVFLECVQDMDHENMFWYRQDPGLGLRLIYFSYDVKMKEKGDIPEGYSVSREKKERFSLILESASTNQTSMYLCASGTAGQGSETQYFGPGTRLLVL.

The chain has TRBV4-1 and TRBJ1-5, with no clear D. Germline CDR1 is MGHRA and CDR2 is YSYEKL. V dropped 0 bases and J dropped 0 bases, with 12 bases sitting between them. The CDR3 sequence is 17 residues long. CDR3 residues: CASSQDETGYSNQPQHF. The CDR3 DNA follows: TGCGCCAGCAGCCAAGATGAAACGGGATATAGCAATCAGCCCCAGCATTTT.

The chain links TRBV15 to TRBJ1-1, with D hard to call. Germline V CDR1 and CDR2: LNHNV, YYDKDF (reference sequence). CDR3 size: 13 residues. The ends were cut back, 0 bases at V and 7 bases at J, with 9 bases in the middle. CDR3 DNA: TGTGCCACCAGCAGAGATCCAGGTCTTGAAGCTTTCTTT. Translated: CATSRDPGLEAFF.

This sequence joins TRBV4-1 and TRBJ2-7; 11 bases are a match to TRBD2. The CDR3 runs to 16 residues. V dropped 3 bases and J dropped 2; count of bases not matched to a gene: 6. Germline V gene lookup returns CDR1 MGHRA and CDR2 YSYEKL. CDR3 residues: CASSQGISGGAYEQYF. The CDR3 coding sequence is TGCGCCAGCAGCCAGGGGATTAGCGGGGGGGCCTACGAGCAGTACTTC.

The CDR3 region has the DNA TGTGCCATCTCCCCGGGGGAGACCCAGTACTTC. It translates to CAISPGETQYF. The V gene is TRBV2, the J gene TRBJ2-5; D is perhaps TRBD2 (5 bases). Per the germline V gene, CDR1 is SNHLY and CDR2 is FYNNEI. This CDR3 has 11 amino acids. The ends were cut back, 10 bases at V and 5 bases at J, with 11 bases in the middle.

This clone has just a few counts. The chain carries TRBV24-1 and TRBJ1-2; 7 nucleotides agree with TRBD1. Per the germline V gene, CDR1 is KGHDR and CDR2 is SFDVKD. Unmatched junction bases numbered 7, after V lost 2 bases and J lost 8 bases. The CDR3 spans 14 residues. CDR3 sequence (DNA): TGTGCCACCAGTGATTGGACAGGACGAGGAGGCTACACCTTC. Its protein product is CATSDWTGRGGYTF.

The chain is built from TRBV2 and TRBJ2-3, with TRBD2 matching over 9 bases. CDR1 is SNHLY, CDR2 FYNNEI, per germline. V dropped 7 bases and J dropped 2; count of bases not matched to a gene: 13. The CDR3 runs 17 residues. The CDR3 reads CASKISGSNLITDTQYF. Written as DNA, the CDR3 is TGTGCCAGCAAGATTAGCGGGAGTAACCTTATCACAGATACGCAGTATTTT.

The chain couples TRBV30 to TRBJ2-7; maybe TRBD1 (6 bases). Deletions cut 2 bases from V and 6 bases from J, with 11 bases between. In germline, CDR1 is GTSNPN, CDR2 SVGIG (reference sequence). CDR3 length: 12 residues. The CDR3 here is CAWSLQGIEQYF. In DNA form, the CDR3 reads TGTGCCTGGAGTTTGCAGGGGATCGAGCAGTACTTC.

The rearrangement uses TRBV28 and TRBJ1-1; 8 bases map to TRBD1. CDR1 is MDHEN and CDR2 is SYDVKM in the germline V gene. The CDR3 consists of 14 residues. The J segment lost 4 bases and the V segment lost 6 bases, leaving 7 bases of the junction unmatched. CDR3 DNA sequence: TGTGCCAGCAGGTCAGGGGGCAGGGGCACTGAAGCTTTCTTT. Translated: CASRSGGRGTEAFF.

The chain has TRBV12-3 or TRBV12-4 and TRBJ2-3; TRBD2 might be the D (6 bases). The CDR3 length is 12 residues. The V end lost 6 bases, the J end lost 5 bases, and 9 bases lay between the germline ends. CDR3 nucleotide sequence: TGTGCCAGCAGGCGGGAATTAGATACGCAGTATTTT. It specifies CASRRELDTQYF.